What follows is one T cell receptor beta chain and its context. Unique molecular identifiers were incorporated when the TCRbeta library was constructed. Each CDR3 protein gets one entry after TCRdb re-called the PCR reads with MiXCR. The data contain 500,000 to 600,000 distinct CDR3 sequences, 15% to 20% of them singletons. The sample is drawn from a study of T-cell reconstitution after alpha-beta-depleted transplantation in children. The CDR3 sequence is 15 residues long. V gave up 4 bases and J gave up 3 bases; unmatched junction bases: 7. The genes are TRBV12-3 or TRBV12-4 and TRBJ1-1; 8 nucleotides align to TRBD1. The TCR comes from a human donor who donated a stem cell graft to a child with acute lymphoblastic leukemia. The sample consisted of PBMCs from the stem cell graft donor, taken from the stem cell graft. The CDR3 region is CASSSGQGMDTEAFF. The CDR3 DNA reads TGTGCCAGCAGTTCAGGACAGGGTATGGACACTGAAGCTTTCTTT.